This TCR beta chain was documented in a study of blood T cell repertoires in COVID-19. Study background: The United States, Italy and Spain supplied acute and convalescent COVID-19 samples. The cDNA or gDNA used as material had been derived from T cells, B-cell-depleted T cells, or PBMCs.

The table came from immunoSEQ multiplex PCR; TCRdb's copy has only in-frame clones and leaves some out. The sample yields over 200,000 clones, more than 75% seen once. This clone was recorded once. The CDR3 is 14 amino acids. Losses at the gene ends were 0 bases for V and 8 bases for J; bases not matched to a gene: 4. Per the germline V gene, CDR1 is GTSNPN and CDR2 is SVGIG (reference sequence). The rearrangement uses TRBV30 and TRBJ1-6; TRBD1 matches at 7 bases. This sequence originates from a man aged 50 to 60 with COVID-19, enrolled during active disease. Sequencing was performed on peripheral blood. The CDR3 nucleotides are TGTGCCTGGAGTGTACACAGGGGTGATTCACCCCTCCACTTT. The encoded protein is CAWSVHRGDSPLHF.